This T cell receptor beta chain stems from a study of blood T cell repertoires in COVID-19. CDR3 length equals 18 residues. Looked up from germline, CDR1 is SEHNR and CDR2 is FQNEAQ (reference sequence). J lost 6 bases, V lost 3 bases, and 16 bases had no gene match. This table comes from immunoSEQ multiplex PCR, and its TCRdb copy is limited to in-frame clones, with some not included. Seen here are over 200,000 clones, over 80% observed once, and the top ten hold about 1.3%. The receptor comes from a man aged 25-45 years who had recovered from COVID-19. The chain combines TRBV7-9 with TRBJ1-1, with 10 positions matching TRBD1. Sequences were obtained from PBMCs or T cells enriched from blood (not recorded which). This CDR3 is CASSLGSGTGAFIAEAFF. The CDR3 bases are TGTGCCAGCAGCTTGGGATCCGGGACAGGGGCTTTCATCGCTGAAGCTTTCTTT.